This T cell receptor (beta chain) was captured in a study of blood T cell repertoires in COVID-19. Repertoires were generated with immunoSEQ multiplex PCR, while TCRdb's copy carries only in-frame clones and drops some. The table records 370,000 or so clones, around 84% of them present only once. This sequence was found in a human donor with acute or convalescent COVID-19. The donor label of this sample is uncertain. Input material: peripheral blood.

CDR3 sequence (DNA): TGTGCCAGCAGTTTAACTGGAGCGTACGGCTACACCTTC. It specifies CASSLTGAYGYTF. The rearrangement uses TRBV28 and TRBJ1-2; D is unclear. The CDR3 contains 13 residues. The ends were cut back, 2 bases at V and 8 bases at J, with 12 bases in the middle. CDR1 and CDR2 from the germline V gene are MDHEN and SYDVKM.